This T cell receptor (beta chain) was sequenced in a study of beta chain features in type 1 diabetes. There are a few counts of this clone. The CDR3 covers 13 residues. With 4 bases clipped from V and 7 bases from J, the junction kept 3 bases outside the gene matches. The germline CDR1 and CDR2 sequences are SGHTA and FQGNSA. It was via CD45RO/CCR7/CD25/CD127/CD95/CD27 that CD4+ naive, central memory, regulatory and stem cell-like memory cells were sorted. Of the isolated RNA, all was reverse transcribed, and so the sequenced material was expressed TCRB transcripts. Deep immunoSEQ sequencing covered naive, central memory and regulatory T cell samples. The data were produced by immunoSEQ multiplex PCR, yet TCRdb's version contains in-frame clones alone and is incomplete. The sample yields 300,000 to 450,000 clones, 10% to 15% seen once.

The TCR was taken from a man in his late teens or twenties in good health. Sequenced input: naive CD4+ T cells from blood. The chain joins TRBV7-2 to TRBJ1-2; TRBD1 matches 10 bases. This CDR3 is CASSSGTGAGYTF. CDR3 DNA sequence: TGTGCCAGCAGCTCCGGGACAGGGGCTGGCTACACCTTC.